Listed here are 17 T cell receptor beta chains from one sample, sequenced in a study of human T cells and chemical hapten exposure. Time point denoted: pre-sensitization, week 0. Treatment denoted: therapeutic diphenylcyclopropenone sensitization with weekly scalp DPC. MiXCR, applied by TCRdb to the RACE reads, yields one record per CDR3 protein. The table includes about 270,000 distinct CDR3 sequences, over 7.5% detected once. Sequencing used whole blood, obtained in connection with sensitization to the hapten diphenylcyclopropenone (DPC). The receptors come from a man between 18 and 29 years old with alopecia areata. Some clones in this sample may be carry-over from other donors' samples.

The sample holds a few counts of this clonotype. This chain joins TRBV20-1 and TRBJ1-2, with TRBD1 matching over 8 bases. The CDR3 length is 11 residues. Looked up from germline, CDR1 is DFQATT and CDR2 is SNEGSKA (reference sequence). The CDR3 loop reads CTGTGNYGYTF. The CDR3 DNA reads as TGCACCGGGACAGGAAATTATGGCTACACCTTC.

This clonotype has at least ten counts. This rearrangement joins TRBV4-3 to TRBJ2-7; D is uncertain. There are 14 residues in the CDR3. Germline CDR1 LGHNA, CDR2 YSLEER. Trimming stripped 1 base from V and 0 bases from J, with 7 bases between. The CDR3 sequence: CASSQAQSSYEQYF. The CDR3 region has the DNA TGCGCCAGCAGCCAAGCTCAGAGCTCCTACGAGCAGTACTTC.

CDR3 sequence (DNA): TGTGCCAGCAGTCCCGCCGAGGGGGACACTGAAGCTTTCTTT. This encodes CASSPAEGDTEAFF. The chain carries TRBV27 and TRBJ1-1; D may be TRBD1 (6 bases). The germline V and J ends were trimmed by 5 bases and 3 bases, with 13 bases remaining between them. Per the germline V gene, CDR1 is MNHEY and CDR2 is SMNVEV (reference sequence). This CDR3 comprises 14 residues.

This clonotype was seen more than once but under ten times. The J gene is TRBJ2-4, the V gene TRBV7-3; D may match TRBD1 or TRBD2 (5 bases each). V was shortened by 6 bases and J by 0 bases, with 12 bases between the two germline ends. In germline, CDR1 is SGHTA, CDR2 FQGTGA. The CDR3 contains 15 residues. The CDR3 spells CASRPPGLAKNIQYF. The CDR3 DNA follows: TGTGCCAGCAGACCCCCGGGGCTAGCCAAAAACATTCAGTACTTC. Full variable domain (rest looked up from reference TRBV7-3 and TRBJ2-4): GAGVSQTPSNKVTEKGKYVELRCDPISGHTALYWYRQSLGQGPEFLIYFQGTGAADDSGLPNDRFFAVRPEGSVSTLKIQRTERGDSAVYLCASRPPGLAKNIQYFGAGTRLSVL.

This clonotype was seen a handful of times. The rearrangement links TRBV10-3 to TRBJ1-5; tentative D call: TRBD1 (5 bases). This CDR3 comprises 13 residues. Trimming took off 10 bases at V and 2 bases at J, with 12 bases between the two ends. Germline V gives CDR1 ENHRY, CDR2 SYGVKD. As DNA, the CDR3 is TGTGCCACCCGGGACGGGGGCAATCAGCCCCAGCATTTT. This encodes CATRDGGNQPQHF.

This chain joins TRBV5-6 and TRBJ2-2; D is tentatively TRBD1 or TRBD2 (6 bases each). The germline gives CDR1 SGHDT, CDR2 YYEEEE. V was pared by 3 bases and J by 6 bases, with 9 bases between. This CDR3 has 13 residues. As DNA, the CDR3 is TGTGCCAGCAGCTGGGGGGCGGCCGGGGAGCTGTTTTTT. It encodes CASSWGAAGELFF.

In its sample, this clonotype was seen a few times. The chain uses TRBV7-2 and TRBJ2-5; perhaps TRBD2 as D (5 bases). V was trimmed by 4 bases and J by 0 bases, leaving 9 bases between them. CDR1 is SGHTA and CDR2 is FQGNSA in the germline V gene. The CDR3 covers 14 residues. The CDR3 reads CASSSKADQETQYF. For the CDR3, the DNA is TGTGCCAGCAGCTCGAAAGCGGACCAAGAGACCCAGTACTTC.

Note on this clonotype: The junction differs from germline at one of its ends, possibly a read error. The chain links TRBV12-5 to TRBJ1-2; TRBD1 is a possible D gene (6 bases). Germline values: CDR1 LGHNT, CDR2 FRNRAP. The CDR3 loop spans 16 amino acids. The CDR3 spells CASALNREQANYGYTF. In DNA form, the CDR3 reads TGTGCTAGTGCTTTGAACAGGGAGCAGGCTAACTATGGCTACACCTTC.

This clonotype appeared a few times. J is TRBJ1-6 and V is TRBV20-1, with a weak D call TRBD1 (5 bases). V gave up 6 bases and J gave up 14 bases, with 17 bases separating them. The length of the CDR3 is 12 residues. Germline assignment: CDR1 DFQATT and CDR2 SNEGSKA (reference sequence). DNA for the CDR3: TGCAGTGCCCGGGAGGGGATCGTAACCCTCCACTTT. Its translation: CSAREGIVTLHF.

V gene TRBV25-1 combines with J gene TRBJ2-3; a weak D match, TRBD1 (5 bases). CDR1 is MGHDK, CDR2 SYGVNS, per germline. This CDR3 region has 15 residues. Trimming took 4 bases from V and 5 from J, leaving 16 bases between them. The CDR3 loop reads CASSAGLGRGDTQYF. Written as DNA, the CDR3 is TGTGCCAGCAGTGCAGGATTGGGAAGGGGAGATACGCAGTATTTT. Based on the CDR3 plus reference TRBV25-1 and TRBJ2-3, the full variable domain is EADIYQTPRYLVIGTGKKITLECSQTMGHDKMYWYQQDPGMELHLIHYSYGVNSTEKGDLSSESTVSRIRTEHFPLTLESARPSHTSQYLCASSAGLGRGDTQYFGPGTRLTVL.

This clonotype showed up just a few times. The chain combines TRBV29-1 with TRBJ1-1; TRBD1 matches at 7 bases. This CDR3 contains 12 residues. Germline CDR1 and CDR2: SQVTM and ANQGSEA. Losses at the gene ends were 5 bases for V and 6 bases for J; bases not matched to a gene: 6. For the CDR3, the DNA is TGCAGCGTTCCAGGGGGTTCTGCTGAAGCTTTCTTT. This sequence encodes CSVPGGSAEAFF.

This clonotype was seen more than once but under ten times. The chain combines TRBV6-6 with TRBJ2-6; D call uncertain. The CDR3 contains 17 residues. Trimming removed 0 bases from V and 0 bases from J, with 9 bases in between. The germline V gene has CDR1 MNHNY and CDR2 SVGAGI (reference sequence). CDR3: CASSYSNPTSGANVLTF. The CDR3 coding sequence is TGTGCCAGCAGTTACTCGAACCCAACCTCTGGGGCCAACGTCCTGACTTTC.

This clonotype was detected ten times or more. The CDR3 DNA reads as TGTGCCAGCAGTTTATGGGAAAACACTGAAGCTTTCTTT. Protein sequence: CASSLWENTEAFF. The rearrangement links TRBV12-3 or TRBV12-4 to TRBJ1-1; the D is unclear. With 2 bases removed from V and 2 bases from J, the gap between germline ends came to 6 bases. The CDR3 is 13 residues long.

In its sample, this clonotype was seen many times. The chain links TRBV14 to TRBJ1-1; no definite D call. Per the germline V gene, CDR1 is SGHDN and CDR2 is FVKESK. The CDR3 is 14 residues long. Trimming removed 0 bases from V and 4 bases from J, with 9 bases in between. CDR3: CASSQEFKSTEAFF. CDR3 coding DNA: TGTGCCAGCAGCCAAGAATTTAAGAGCACTGAAGCTTTCTTT.

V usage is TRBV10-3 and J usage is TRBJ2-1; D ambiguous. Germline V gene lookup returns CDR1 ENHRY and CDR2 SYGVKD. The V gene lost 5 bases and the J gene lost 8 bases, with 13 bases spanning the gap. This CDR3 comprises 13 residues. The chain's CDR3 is CAISTSSGDEQFF. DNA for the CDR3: TGTGCCATCAGTACCTCCTCGGGCGATGAGCAGTTCTTC.

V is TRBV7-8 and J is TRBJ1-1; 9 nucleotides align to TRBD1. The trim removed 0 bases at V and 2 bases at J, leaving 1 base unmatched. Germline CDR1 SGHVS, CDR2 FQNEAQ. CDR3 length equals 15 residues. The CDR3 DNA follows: TGTGCCAGCAGCTTAGCGGGACAGGGTAACACTGAAGCTTTCTTT. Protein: CASSLAGQGNTEAFF.

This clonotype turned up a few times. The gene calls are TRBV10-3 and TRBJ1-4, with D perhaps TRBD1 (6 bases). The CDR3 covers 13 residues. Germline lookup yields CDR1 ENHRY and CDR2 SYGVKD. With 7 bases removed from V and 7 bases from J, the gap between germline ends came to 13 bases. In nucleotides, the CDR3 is TGTGCCATCAAGGACAGTAGGGCTGAAAAACTGTTTTTT. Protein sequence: CAIKDSRAEKLFF.